This entry concerns a single TCR beta chain. The antigen it binds to is not known. Base qualities were left out, and no much larger clone turns up one base away. The cysteine opens and the phenylalanine closes a CDR3 of 13 amino acids. The DNA shown is the 39-base CDR3, in frame from base 1. The germline ends are 7 bases apart after V is trimmed by 1 base and J by 3 bases. The germline V gene specifies SGHTA as CDR1 and FQGNSA as CDR2. This entry is derived from a study of blood T cell repertoires in COVID-19 (TCRdb year 2020). Turning to the overall study: Collaborator samples came from the United States, Italy and Spain and covered acute and convalescent phases of COVID-19. The prospective study material was composed of cDNA or gDNA derived from T cells, B-cell-depleted T cells, or PBMCs. Subjects who had been exposed to COVID-19, were actively infected with it, or had recovered from it provided the deeply sampled blood TCRbeta repertoires that made up the dataset. The repertoires were released in a freely available public database intended as a resource for research on the immune response to SARS-CoV-2. The samples were drawn from the first 160 participants of the ongoing ImmuneRACE study and from under 1,500 subjects provided by 6 global collaborators. Nearly every sample came with metadata listing a de-identified subject ID, COVID-19 status, age in years and sex. HLA class I and class II types, where available, came from metadata supplied by the sample provider rather than from assay-based typing. The investigation overall reported the following: How much clinical and demographic metadata was included differed by source and by participant, and the metadata was provided uncurated.

TCRbeta CDR3 regions were amplified from genomic DNA using the immunoSEQ Assay, a bias-controlled multiplex PCR. The study's own analysis went as follows. Nucleated cell counts per sample were estimated from amplification of reference gene primers within the assay. Sequence reads were collapsed and filtered to measure the absolute abundance of every unique TCRbeta CDR3 rearrangement. Productive Simpson clonality was computed per sample as the square root of Simpson's diversity index over productive rearrangements. Here the immuneACCESS table is served through TCRdb, limited to in-frame sequences with V and J called. Missing clones are a known gap in these copies; in checked studies unresolved V genes cover under half, and the rest lacks a known reason. The D gene and trimming were derived from the DNA, and the V and J assignments and clone size from that table. The sample table holds roughly 180,000 clones, of which 88% were seen once. About 2% of the sample goes to the ten largest clones.

Whole blood was collected in K2EDTA tubes by collaborating institutions according to the institutions' own protocols. For TCRbeta analysis, collaborators shipped samples as frozen whole blood, isolated PBMCs, or DNA extracted from either of those sample types. The TCR comes from a man between 65 and 85 years old with active or convalescent COVID-19. The material sequenced was peripheral blood. Recombination joined TRBV7-2 with TRBJ2-7; TRBD1 might be the D gene, on 5 matching bases. The CDR3 protein is CASSLGQIYEQYF. The nucleotides are TGTGCCAGCAGCTTAGGACAGATCTACGAGCAGTACTTC.